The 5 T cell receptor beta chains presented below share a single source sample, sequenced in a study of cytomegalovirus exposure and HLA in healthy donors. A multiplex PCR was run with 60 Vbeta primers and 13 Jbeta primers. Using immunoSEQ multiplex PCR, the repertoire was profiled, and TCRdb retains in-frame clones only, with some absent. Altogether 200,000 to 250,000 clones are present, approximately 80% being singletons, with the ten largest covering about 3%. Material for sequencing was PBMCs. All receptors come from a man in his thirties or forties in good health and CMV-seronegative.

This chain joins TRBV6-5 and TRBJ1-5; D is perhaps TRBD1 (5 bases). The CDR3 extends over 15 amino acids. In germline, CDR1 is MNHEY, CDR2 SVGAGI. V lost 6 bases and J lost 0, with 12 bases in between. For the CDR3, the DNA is TGTGCCAGCAGCCCCCGGGGGTATAGCAATCAGCCCCAGCATTTT. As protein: CASSPRGYSNQPQHF.

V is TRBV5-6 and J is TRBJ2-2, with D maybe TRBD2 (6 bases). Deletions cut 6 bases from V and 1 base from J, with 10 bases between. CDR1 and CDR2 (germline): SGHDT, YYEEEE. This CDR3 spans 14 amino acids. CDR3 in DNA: TGTGCCAGCATAGGAGGGGTGAACACCGGGGAGCTGTTTTTT. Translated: CASIGGVNTGELFF. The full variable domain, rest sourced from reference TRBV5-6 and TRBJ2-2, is DAGVTQSPTHLIKTRGQQVTLRCSPKSGHDTVSWYQQALGQGPQFIFQYYEEEERQRGNFPDRFSGHQFPNYSSELNVNALLLGDSALYLCASIGGVNTGELFFGEGSRLTVL.

This CDR3 is CASSSQGRTEAFF. CDR3 DNA sequence: TGTGCCAGCAGTTCGCAGGGTAGGACTGAAGCTTTCTTT. The V call is TRBV28, the J call TRBJ1-1, with D possibly matching TRBD1 (5 bases). V shed 4 bases and J shed 5 bases, with 11 bases lying between them. The length of the CDR3 is 13 residues. Per the germline V gene, CDR1 is MDHEN and CDR2 is SYDVKM.

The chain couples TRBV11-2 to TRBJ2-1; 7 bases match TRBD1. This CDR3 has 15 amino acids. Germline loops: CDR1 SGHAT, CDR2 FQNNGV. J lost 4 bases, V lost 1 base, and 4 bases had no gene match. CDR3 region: CASSLVGTAYNEQFF. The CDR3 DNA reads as TGTGCCAGCAGCTTAGTGGGGACAGCTTACAATGAGCAGTTCTTC.

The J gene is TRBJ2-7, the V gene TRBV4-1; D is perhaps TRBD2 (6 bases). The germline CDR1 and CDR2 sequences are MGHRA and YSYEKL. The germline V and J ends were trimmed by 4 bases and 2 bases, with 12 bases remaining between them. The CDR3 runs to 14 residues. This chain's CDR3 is CASSPGVAAYEQYF. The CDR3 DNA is TGCGCCAGCAGCCCCGGGGTAGCGGCCTACGAGCAGTACTTC.